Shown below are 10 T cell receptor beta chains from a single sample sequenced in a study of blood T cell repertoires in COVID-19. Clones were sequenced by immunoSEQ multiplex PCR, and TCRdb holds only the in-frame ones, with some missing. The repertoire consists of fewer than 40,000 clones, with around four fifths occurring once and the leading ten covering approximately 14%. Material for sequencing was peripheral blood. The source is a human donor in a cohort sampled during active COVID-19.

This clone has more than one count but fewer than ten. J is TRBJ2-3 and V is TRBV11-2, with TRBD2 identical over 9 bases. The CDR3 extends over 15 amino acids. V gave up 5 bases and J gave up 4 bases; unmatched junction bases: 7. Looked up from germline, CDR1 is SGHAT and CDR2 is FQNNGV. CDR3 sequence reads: CASSPQLAGSDTQYF. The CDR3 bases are TGTGCCAGCAGCCCCCAGCTAGCGGGGTCAGATACGCAGTATTTT.

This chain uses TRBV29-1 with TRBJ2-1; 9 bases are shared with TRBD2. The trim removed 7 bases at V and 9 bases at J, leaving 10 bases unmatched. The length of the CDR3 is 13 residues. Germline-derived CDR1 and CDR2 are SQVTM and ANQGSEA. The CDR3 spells CSGSTSGRGEQFF. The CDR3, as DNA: TGCAGCGGATCGACTAGCGGTCGGGGTGAGCAGTTCTTC.

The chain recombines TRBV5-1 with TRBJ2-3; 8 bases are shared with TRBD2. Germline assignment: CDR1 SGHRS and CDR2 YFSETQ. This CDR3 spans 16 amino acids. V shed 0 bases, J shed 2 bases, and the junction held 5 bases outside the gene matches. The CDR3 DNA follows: TGCGCCAGCAGCTTGGGGACTAGCAGAGCCACAGATACGCAGTATTTT. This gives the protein CASSLGTSRATDTQYF.

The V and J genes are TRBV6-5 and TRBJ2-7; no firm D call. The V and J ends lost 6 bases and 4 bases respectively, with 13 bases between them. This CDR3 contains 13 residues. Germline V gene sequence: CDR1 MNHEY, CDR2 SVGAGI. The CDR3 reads CASSTITAYEQYF. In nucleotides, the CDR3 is TGTGCCAGCAGCACCATCACTGCGTACGAGCAGTACTTC.

The CDR3 loop is CASSDPGQGTRSGYTF. In DNA form, the CDR3 reads TGTGCCAGCAGTGACCCGGGACAGGGGACGCGGTCCGGCTACACCTTC. The chain is built from TRBV6-2 or TRBV6-3 and TRBJ1-2; 10 bases fit TRBD1. The germline V gene has CDR1 MNHEY and CDR2 SVGEGT. The CDR3 length is 16 residues. V trimming: 5 bases; J trimming: 8 bases; junction bases outside the gene matches: 14.

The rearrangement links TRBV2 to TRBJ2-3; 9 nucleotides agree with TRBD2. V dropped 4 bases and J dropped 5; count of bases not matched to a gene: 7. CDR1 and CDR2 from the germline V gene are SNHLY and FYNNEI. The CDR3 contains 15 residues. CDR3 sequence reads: CASSGRGGPKDTQYF. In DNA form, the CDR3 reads TGTGCCAGCAGTGGGCGGGGGGGCCCTAAAGATACGCAGTATTTT.

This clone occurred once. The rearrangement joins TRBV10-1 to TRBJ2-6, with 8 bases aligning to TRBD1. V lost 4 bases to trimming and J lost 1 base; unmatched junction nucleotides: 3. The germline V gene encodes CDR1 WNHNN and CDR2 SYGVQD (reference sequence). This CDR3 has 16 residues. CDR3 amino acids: CASSGTGRSGANVLTF. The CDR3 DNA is TGCGCCAGCAGTGGGACAGGGCGGTCTGGGGCCAACGTCCTGACTTTC.

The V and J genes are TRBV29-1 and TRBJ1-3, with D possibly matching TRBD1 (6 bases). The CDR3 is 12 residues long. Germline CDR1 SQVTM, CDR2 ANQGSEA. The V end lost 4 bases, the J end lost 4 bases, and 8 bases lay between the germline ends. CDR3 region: CSVGGGGNTIYF. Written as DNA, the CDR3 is TGCAGCGTTGGAGGGGGAGGAAACACCATATATTTT.

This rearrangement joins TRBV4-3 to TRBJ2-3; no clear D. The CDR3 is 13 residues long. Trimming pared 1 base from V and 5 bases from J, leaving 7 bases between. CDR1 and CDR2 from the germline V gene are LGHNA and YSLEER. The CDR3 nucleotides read TGCGCCAGCAGCCAAGCCCGTTTAGATACGCAGTATTTT. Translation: CASSQARLDTQYF.

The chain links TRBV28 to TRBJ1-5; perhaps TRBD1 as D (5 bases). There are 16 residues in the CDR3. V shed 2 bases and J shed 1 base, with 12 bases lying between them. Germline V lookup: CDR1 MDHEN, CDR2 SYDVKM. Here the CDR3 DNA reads TGTGCCAGCAGTTTACAGATAGGGGTGAGCAATCAGCCCCAGCATTTT. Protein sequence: CASSLQIGVSNQPQHF.